What follows describes a single T cell receptor beta chain. Its specificity is not known. TCR sequencing used cDNA made by reverse transcription of extracted RNA. Using immunoSEQ multiplex PCR, the repertoire was profiled, and TCRdb retains in-frame clones only, with some absent. This sample carries 65,000 to 70,000 clones, about three fifths of them seen once, and the ten largest clones take about a sixth. The data derive from a study of CD8+ T cells in alopecia areata. Whole-study context: A 6-month period off drug followed tofacitinib, which lasted 6 to 18 months. Overall study results and limits: Normal skin's resident alphabeta T cells are also sequenced in scalp samples.

Germline CDR1 MGHDK, CDR2 SYGVNS. The CDR3 is 14 amino acids. With 1 base clipped from V and 6 bases from J, the junction kept 3 bases outside the gene matches. The chain has TRBV25-1 and TRBJ2-1; 7 nucleotides match TRBD2. Here the sequenced sample was CD8+ T cells sorted from blood, taken at week 0. The sequence was obtained from a human donor with alopecia areata. The CDR3 reads CASSEWGGGNEQFF. As DNA, the CDR3 is TGTGCCAGCAGTGAATGGGGGGGTGGCAATGAGCAGTTCTTC.